What follows are 26 T cell receptor beta chains derived from one specimen sequenced in a study of CD8+CD57+ T cells in acquired aplastic anemia (dated by TCRdb to the late 2010s). Instrument used: Illumina HiSeq 2000. Genomic DNA was used as template for profiling of TCR beta VDJ combinations and CDR3 sequences. Starting from the raw public reads, TCRdb applied fastp trimming at Q25, assembled clones with MiXCR and retained in-frame beta chains. CDR3 protein sequences are deduplicated, and each keeps its most common genes and DNA. The sample has about 270,000 distinct CDR3 sequences on record, 45% to 65% of them singletons. The ten largest clones represent approximately 8.2% of the sample. The sequenced material came from sorted CD4+, CD8+, or CD8+CD57+ T cells (not recorded which) from PBMCs. The source of these receptors is a human donor with severe aplastic anemia or a healthy control (not recorded which).

V and J are TRBV7-8 and TRBJ2-5, with 7 bases aligning to TRBD1. This CDR3 is built from 16 residues. V gave up 5 bases and J gave up 2 bases; unmatched junction bases: 11. Germline CDR1 and CDR2: SGHVS and FQNEAQ. CDR3 in amino acids: CASSQFTGAVQETQYF. CDR3 sequence (DNA): TGTGCCAGCAGCCAGTTCACAGGGGCAGTGCAAGAGACCCAGTACTTC.

In this sample, this clonotype turned up a few times. The J gene is TRBJ2-7, the V gene TRBV15; either TRBD1 or TRBD2 may fit D (5 bases each). From germline, CDR1 is LNHNV and CDR2 YYDKDF (reference sequence). The germline V and J ends were trimmed by 0 bases and 4 bases, with 22 bases remaining between them. The CDR3 length is 18 residues. The CDR3 here is CATSREGPDIRGEYEQYF. DNA for the CDR3: TGTGCCACCAGCAGAGAAGGCCCCGACATCCGAGGGGAGTACGAGCAGTACTTC.

This clonotype occurred many times. One junction end disagrees with the germline gene, perhaps due to a read error. The rearrangement joins TRBV7-7 to TRBJ2-1; D call uncertain. The CDR3 has 13 residues. The germline gives CDR1 SSHAT, CDR2 FNYEAQ (reference sequence). The CDR3 region has the DNA TGTGCTAGCAGCTTAGATCGGAATAATGAGCAGTTCTTC. Residues: CASSLDRNNEQFF.

At least ten counts were recorded for this clonotype. This sequence joins TRBV20-1 and TRBJ2-7; possible D gene TRBD1, 6 bases. Between the trimmed V and J ends, which lost 1 base and 2 bases, there was a span of 9 bases. The CDR3 is made up of 13 amino acids. Germline assignment: CDR1 DFQATT and CDR2 SNEGSKA (reference sequence). This chain's CDR3 is CSARGQVAYEQYF. The CDR3 nucleotides are TGCAGTGCTAGAGGACAGGTTGCCTACGAGCAGTACTTC.

This clonotype has just one count. This chain connects TRBV25-1 to TRBJ2-7, with TRBD1 matching over 10 bases. V lost 3 bases and J lost 2; bases outside the gene matches: 19. The CDR3 has 20 amino acids. CDR1 is MGHDK, CDR2 SYGVNS, per germline. The CDR3 here is CASSDWDFFDPGQGPYEQYF. The CDR3 coding sequence is TGTGCCAGCAGTGATTGGGATTTTTTCGACCCGGGACAGGGGCCCTACGAGCAGTACTTC.

This chain joins TRBV27 and TRBJ2-2, with a weak D call TRBD1 (5 bases). Germline CDR1 reads MNHEY; CDR2 reads SMNVEV (reference sequence). V gave up 7 bases and J gave up 6 bases, with 12 bases separating them. The CDR3 has 13 amino acids. The chain's CDR3 is CASTGPLSGELFF. The CDR3 coding sequence is TGTGCCAGCACAGGGCCCCTATCCGGGGAGCTGTTTTTT.

The chain uses TRBV20-1 and TRBJ2-1; 10 bases fit TRBD2. The junction had 9 bases not matched to a gene; V was cut back by 2 bases and J by 8 bases. The length of the CDR3 is 15 residues. Germline V gene lookup returns CDR1 DFQATT and CDR2 SNEGSKA (reference sequence). The CDR3, as DNA: TGCAGTGCTAGAAGGTCTAGCGGGAGCGGCGATGAGCAGTTCTTC. Translation: CSARRSSGSGDEQFF.

The chain employs TRBV2 and TRBJ2-7; TRBD2 matches 9 bases. CDR1 and CDR2 from the germline V gene are SNHLY and FYNNEI. Losses at the gene ends were 6 bases for V and 6 bases for J; bases not matched to a gene: 12. The CDR3 consists of 15 residues. CDR3 sequence reads: CASSPRTSAGGEQYF. CDR3 in DNA: TGTGCCAGCAGCCCGAGGACTAGCGCAGGGGGCGAGCAGTACTTC.

There are a few counts of this clonotype. The CDR3 region is CSAKTRRQVSGTEAFF. Written as DNA, the CDR3 is TGCAGTGCTAAGACCCGTCGACAGGTCTCCGGCACTGAAGCTTTCTTT. This chain joins TRBV20-1 and TRBJ1-1; tentatively, D is TRBD1 (6 bases). V dropped 4 bases and J dropped 4 bases, with 22 bases sitting between them. CDR1 DFQATT and CDR2 SNEGSKA come from the germline V gene (reference sequence). This CDR3 spans 16 amino acids.

In its sample, this clonotype was seen once. The chain links TRBV20-1 to TRBJ1-4; possible D gene TRBD1, 6 bases. Germline-derived CDR1 and CDR2 are DFQATT and SNEGSKA (reference sequence). V shed 5 bases and J shed 8 bases, with 21 bases lying between them. The CDR3 totals 15 residues. CDR3 residues: CSALVPQGPYEKLFF. Written as DNA, the CDR3 is TGCAGTGCTCTGGTTCCTCAGGGGCCGTACGAAAAACTGTTTTTT.

As regards this clonotype: One end of the junction varies from germline; a read error may be responsible. The chain employs TRBV7-7 and TRBJ1-1; D is unresolved. Per the germline V gene, CDR1 is SSHAT and CDR2 is FNYEAQ (reference sequence). This CDR3 is built from 13 residues. CDR3 coding DNA: TGTGCTAGCAGCTTAAGCCGCTACACTGAAGCTTTCTTT. This sequence encodes CASSLSRYTEAFF.

This clonotype has only one observation. The J gene is TRBJ2-5, the V gene TRBV6-5, with 8 bases fitting TRBD1. CDR3 length: 15 amino acids. The junction had 9 bases not matched to a gene; V was cut back by 0 bases and J by 9 bases. From germline, CDR1 is MNHEY and CDR2 SVGAGI. The CDR3 loop is CASSYSGQVPMAQYF. Here the CDR3 DNA reads TGTGCCAGCAGTTACTCGGGACAGGTCCCAATGGCCCAGTACTTC.

Worth noting for this clonotype: One end of the junction fails to match germline, which may point to a read error. The chain links TRBV2 to TRBJ2-3; D is perhaps TRBD2 (7 bases). Looked up from germline, CDR1 is SNHLY and CDR2 is FYNNEI. This CDR3 is built from 13 residues. The CDR3 protein is CTSSPAGADTQYF. As DNA, the CDR3 is TGTACCAGCAGCCCCGCGGGGGCCGATACGCAGTATTTT. Combining the CDR3 with reference TRBV2 and TRBJ2-3 gives the whole variable domain EPEVTQTPSHQVTQMGQEVILRCVPISNHLYFYWYRQILGQKVEFLVSFYNNEISEKSEIFDDQFSVERPDGSNFTLKIRSTKLEDSAMYFCTSSPAGADTQYFGPGTRLTVL.

V is TRBV29-1 and J is TRBJ2-7; D uncertain. Germline V gene sequence: CDR1 SQVTM, CDR2 ANQGSEA. This CDR3 spans 11 amino acids. V was trimmed by 4 bases and J by 3 bases, leaving 7 bases between them. The CDR3 nucleotides read TGCAGCGTTGTTGTAAGCTACGAGCAGTACTTC. This translates into CSVVVSYEQYF.

This clonotype was counted a few times. This chain connects TRBV14 to TRBJ1-6; no firm D call. The CDR3 totals 15 residues. The germline V gene encodes CDR1 SGHDN and CDR2 FVKESK. V lost 0 bases, J lost 11 bases, and 14 bases lay in between. CDR3 coding DNA: TGTGCCAGCAGCCAAGAGTCACAGCTCCTTGCACCCCTCCACTTT. Protein sequence: CASSQESQLLAPLHF.

This clonotype was seen just once. V is TRBV20-1 and J is TRBJ2-1, with a possible D match to TRBD1 (6 bases). The last part of the DNA fits TRBJ2-3 better; the J call may be wrong. Germline V gene data show CDR1 as DFQATT and CDR2 as SNEGSKA (reference sequence). This CDR3 has 14 residues. This chain's CDR3 is CSASGTLSYNEQYF. The DNA for the CDR3 is TGCAGTGCTAGCGGGACACTCTCCTACAATGAGCAGTATTTT.

V usage is TRBV5-1 and J usage is TRBJ2-1; TRBD2 agrees at 12 bases. CDR1 SGHRS and CDR2 YFSETQ come from the germline V gene. With V trimmed by 3 bases and J by 10 bases, 8 bases remained unmatched. The CDR3 is 15 amino acids. CDR3 loop: CASSSLAGGSKEQFF. DNA of the CDR3: TGCGCCAGCAGCTCACTAGCGGGAGGTTCCAAAGAGCAGTTCTTC.

The rearrangement uses TRBV7-3 and TRBJ1-3; D call uncertain. Germline values: CDR1 SGHTA, CDR2 FQGTGA. The CDR3 covers 15 residues. Trimming removed 2 bases at V and 6 bases at J, with 14 bases between. This CDR3 reads CASSLPGHNENTIYF. The DNA of the CDR3 is TGTGCCAGCAGCTTACCCGGGCATAATGAAAACACCATATATTTT.

This chain connects TRBV19 to TRBJ1-6; TRBD1 might be the D (6 bases). Trimming took off 6 bases at V and 4 bases at J, with 19 bases between the two ends. The CDR3 runs 17 residues. The germline V gene encodes CDR1 LNHDA and CDR2 SQIVND (reference sequence). DNA of the CDR3: TGTGCCAGTAGCTTGACAGGATTCGACCTATATAATTCACCCCTCCACTTT. Translation gives CASSLTGFDLYNSPLHF.

J is TRBJ1-1 and V is TRBV18; a weak D match, TRBD1 (6 bases). CDR3 length: 15 residues. Germline CDR1 and CDR2: KGHSH and LQKENI. Trimming took off 3 bases at V and 4 bases at J, with 15 bases between the two ends. The CDR3 here is CASSPTKQGITEAFF. CDR3 nucleotide sequence: TGTGCCAGCTCACCGACAAAACAGGGAATCACTGAAGCTTTCTTT. Using reference TRBV18 and TRBJ1-1 for the parts outside the CDR3, the full variable domain is NAGVMQNPRHLVRRRGQEARLRCSPMKGHSHVYWYRQLPEEGLKFMVYLQKENIIDESGMPKERFSAEFPKEGPSILRIQQVVRGDSAAYFCASSPTKQGITEAFFGQGTRLTVV.

This clonotype was observed many times. The V and J genes are TRBV11-2 and TRBJ1-6; D perhaps matches TRBD1 (5 bases). There are 16 residues in the CDR3. The V gene lost 4 bases and the J gene lost 7 bases, with 17 bases spanning the gap. From germline, CDR1 is SGHAT and CDR2 FQNNGV. CDR3 sequence reads: CASSSGLEGYNSPLHF. CDR3 DNA sequence: TGTGCCAGCAGCTCAGGGCTAGAGGGGTACAATTCACCCCTCCACTTT.

This clonotype was observed at least ten times. The J gene is TRBJ1-1, the V gene TRBV7-9; 10 bases map to TRBD1. CDR3 length: 13 residues. Per germline, CDR1 SEHNR and CDR2 FQNEAQ (reference sequence). The trim removed 8 bases at V and 1 base at J, leaving 1 base unmatched. CDR3 amino acids: CASGDRGNTEAFF. The CDR3 DNA follows: TGTGCCAGCGGGGACAGGGGGAACACTGAAGCTTTCTTT.

The rearrangement links TRBV13 to TRBJ2-1; possibly TRBD1 or TRBD2 for D (5 bases each). Germline V CDR1 and CDR2: PRHDT, FYEKMQ (reference sequence). V lost 0 bases to trimming and J lost 7 bases, with 10 bases between them. The CDR3 is made up of 14 amino acids. The CDR3 region is CASSLGGTANEQFF. CDR3 nucleotides: TGTGCCAGCAGCTTAGGGGGGACGGCTAATGAGCAGTTCTTC.

CDR3 nucleotide sequence: TGTGCCAGTAGTGTGGGACTATTCAACTACGAGCAGTACTTC. Translation gives CASSVGLFNYEQYF. The rearrangement uses TRBV19 and TRBJ2-7; 7 bases map to TRBD2. The ends lost 5 bases at V and 3 bases at J; junction bases unmatched: 7. Germline CDR1 and CDR2: LNHDA and SQIVND (reference sequence). This CDR3 has 14 amino acids.

This clonotype turned up a few times. V is TRBV19 and J is TRBJ1-6; 7 bases are a match to TRBD1. Germline V gives CDR1 LNHDA, CDR2 SQIVND (reference sequence). V trimming: 6 bases; J trimming: 8 bases; junction bases outside the gene matches: 7. The CDR3 contains 14 residues. CDR3 in amino acids: CASSATGSHSPLHF. The DNA of the CDR3 is TGTGCCAGTAGCGCGACAGGGTCCCATTCACCCCTCCACTTT.

The V gene is TRBV12-3 or TRBV12-4, the J gene TRBJ1-6, with D possibly TRBD1 on 6 matching bases. V shed 4 bases and J shed 10 bases, with 20 bases lying between them. This CDR3 contains 16 residues. The CDR3 DNA reads as TGTGCCAGCAGTTACGGAGGGGGAGGACCCAGATCACCCCTCCACTTT. As protein: CASSYGGGGPRSPLHF.